Below, 32 T cell receptor beta chains from the same sample are listed, as sequenced in a study of shared clonotypes between healthy human individuals. Here immunoSEQ multiplex PCR was the method, and the copy in TCRdb shows in-frame clones only, minus some. The sample consists of 1,500,000 or so clones, roughly 98.5% of them appearing once. The specimen sequenced was naive CD4+ T cells sorted from blood. Subset noted: CD45RA+ positively selected. Source of these receptors: a man between 25 and 39 years old in good health.

This clone was counted a single time. This sequence joins TRBV4-3 and TRBJ2-7; D perhaps matches TRBD1 (6 bases). There are 14 residues in the CDR3. CDR1 and CDR2 from the germline V gene are LGHNA and YSLEER. Trimming took off 1 base at V and 3 bases at J, with 10 bases between the two ends. The CDR3 region is CASSQGLQGYEQYF. CDR3 DNA sequence: TGCGCCAGCAGCCAAGGATTACAGGGCTACGAGCAGTACTTC.

This chain joins TRBV6-1 and TRBJ2-3, with 9 positions matching TRBD2. Looked up from germline, CDR1 is MNHNS and CDR2 is SASEGT. J lost 3 bases, V lost 4 bases, and 8 bases had no gene match. The CDR3 is made up of 16 amino acids. The CDR3 DNA follows: TGTGCCAGCAGTGCAGTTAGCGGGAGAGTTACAGATACGCAGTATTTT. Encoded protein: CASSAVSGRVTDTQYF.

The chain links TRBV28 to TRBJ1-5; the match to TRBD1 covers 7 bases. CDR1 and CDR2 from the germline V gene are MDHEN and SYDVKM. Trimming at V came to 5 bases and at J to 7 bases, leaving 8 bases not matched to a gene. The CDR3 consists of 14 residues. The CDR3 region is CASSPDRVWQPQHF. The CDR3 nucleotides read TGTGCCAGCAGTCCCGACAGGGTTTGGCAGCCCCAGCATTTT.

As regards this clone: This specimen includes other DNA sequences encoding the same CDR3. This rearrangement joins TRBV10-1 to TRBJ2-1; D unresolved. V lost 0 bases and J lost 10, with 7 bases in between. CDR1 and CDR2 from the germline V gene are WNHNN and SYGVQD (reference sequence). CDR3 size: 12 residues. CDR3 sequence reads: CASSESKYEQFF. The CDR3 region has the DNA TGCGCCAGCAGTGAGTCGAAGTACGAGCAGTTCTTC.

This clone appeared a single time. This chain joins TRBV7-8 and TRBJ2-3; a weak D match, TRBD2 (6 bases). Germline CDR1 is SGHVS and CDR2 is FQNEAQ. CDR3 length: 17 residues. V lost 3 bases and J lost 3, with 19 bases in between. This CDR3 reads CASSLTQNAGRTDTQYF. CDR3 bases: TGTGCCAGCAGCTTGACCCAGAACGCGGGACGGACAGATACGCAGTATTTT.

This chain connects TRBV15 to TRBJ2-1; D uncertain. The CDR3 is made up of 15 amino acids. Trimming took 0 bases from V and 1 from J, leaving 7 bases between them. Germline V gene sequence: CDR1 LNHNV, CDR2 YYDKDF (reference sequence). Written as DNA, the CDR3 is TGTGCCACCAGCAGAGATGGTACTTCCTACAATGAGCAGTTCTTC. Protein sequence: CATSRDGTSYNEQFF.

In regard to this clone: The same CDR3 is also encoded by other DNA sequences in this sample. The chain carries TRBV11-2 and TRBJ2-2; D may be TRBD1 or TRBD2 (5 bases each). The CDR3 runs 14 residues. V was cut by 1 base and J by 4 bases, with 7 bases left in between. CDR1 and CDR2 (germline): SGHAT, FQNNGV. The CDR3 DNA reads as TGTGCCAGCAGCTTAGTTGGGGGCACCGGGGAGCTGTTTTTT. It yields the protein CASSLVGGTGELFF.

The CDR3 loop is CASKLAGGVAEQYF. CDR3 nucleotide sequence: TGTGCCAGCAAACTAGCGGGAGGCGTGGCCGAGCAGTACTTC. The rearrangement links TRBV7-2 to TRBJ2-7; TRBD2 agrees at 12 bases. V shed 7 bases and J 6 bases; nucleotides not matched to a gene: 7. Germline V gene sequence: CDR1 SGHTA, CDR2 FQGNSA. CDR3 length equals 14 residues. The variable domain in full, completed from reference TRBV7-2 and TRBJ2-7, reads GAGVSQSPSNKVTEKGKDVELRCDPISGHTALYWYRQSLGQGLEFLIYFQGNSAPDKSGLPSDRFSAERTGGSVSTLTIQRTQQEDSAVYLCASKLAGGVAEQYFGPGTRLTVT.

The rearrangement links TRBV6-5 to TRBJ2-2; weak D call: TRBD1 (7 bases). The V end was cut by 5 bases, the J end by 6 bases, with 16 bases between. This CDR3 contains 15 residues. Per germline, CDR1 MNHEY and CDR2 SVGAGI. The CDR3: CASSMNRGGSGELFF. CDR3 nucleotides: TGTGCCAGCAGTATGAACAGGGGAGGATCCGGGGAGCTGTTTTTT.

V and J are TRBV27 and TRBJ2-7; D ambiguous. The CDR3 runs 14 residues. Trimming took off 6 bases at V and 4 bases at J, with 16 bases between the two ends. Germline V gives CDR1 MNHEY, CDR2 SMNVEV (reference sequence). CDR3 sequence (DNA): TGTGCCAGCAGCTCATCGTTCGGCGATTACGAGCAGTACTTC. This encodes CASSSSFGDYEQYF.

This clone was counted a single time. V usage is TRBV6-5 and J usage is TRBJ2-2; 8 bases match TRBD1. The CDR3 is made up of 13 amino acids. V lost 6 bases to trimming and J lost 5 bases; unmatched junction nucleotides: 2. Germline values: CDR1 MNHEY, CDR2 SVGAGI. The CDR3 is CASRRTGTGELFF. The CDR3 DNA sequence: TGTGCCAGCAGACGGACAGGGACCGGGGAGCTGTTTTTT.

CDR3 sequence (DNA): TGTGCCAGCAGCCAAAGACAGGACCAAGAGACCCAGTACTTC. It specifies CASSQRQDQETQYF. The gene calls are TRBV4-2 and TRBJ2-5; possibly TRBD1 for D (6 bases). V was pared by 2 bases and J by 0 bases, with 7 bases between. Germline V lookup: CDR1 LGHNA, CDR2 YNFKEQ. CDR3 length equals 14 residues.

The chain combines TRBV10-3 with TRBJ2-5; tentative D call: TRBD2 (5 bases). CDR3 length: 14 residues. Germline values: CDR1 ENHRY, CDR2 SYGVKD. Trimming pared 0 bases from V and 5 bases from J, leaving 10 bases between. The CDR3 DNA sequence: TGTGCCATCAGTGAGTCAACATCGGGGGAGACCCAGTACTTC. It codes for CAISESTSGETQYF.

The chain carries TRBV5-4 and TRBJ2-7, with 8 bases aligning to TRBD2. Germline CDR1 and CDR2: SGHNT and YYREEE (reference sequence). This CDR3 region has 16 residues. V gave up 0 bases and J gave up 4 bases; unmatched junction bases: 9. As DNA, the CDR3 is TGTGCCAGCAGCTTGGGGGGATCGGCTAGCGGGTACGAGCAGTACTTC. It yields the protein CASSLGGSASGYEQYF. Full variable domain (missing parts from reference TRBV5-4 and TRBJ2-7): ETGVTQSPTHLIKTRGQQVTLRCSSQSGHNTVSWYQQALGQGPQFIFQYYREEENGRGNFPPRFSGLQFPNYSSELNVNALELDDSALYLCASSLGGSASGYEQYFGPGTRLTVT.

The chain links TRBV28 to TRBJ2-1; 7 positions agree with TRBD1. The V gene end was trimmed by 6 bases and the J gene end by 4 bases; junction bases not matched to a gene: 9. CDR1 is MDHEN and CDR2 is SYDVKM in the germline V gene. CDR3 length equals 15 residues. The CDR3 spells CASSLDRARYNEQFF. The CDR3 bases are TGTGCCAGCAGCCTTGACAGGGCTCGGTACAATGAGCAGTTCTTC.

V is TRBV5-1 and J is TRBJ2-5; D not resolved. This CDR3 spans 13 amino acids. Deletions cut 4 bases from V and 4 bases from J, with 11 bases between. The V gene's germline CDR1 is SGHRS and CDR2 YFSETQ. The chain's CDR3 is CASSHTASETQYF. In DNA, the CDR3 is TGCGCCAGCAGCCACACAGCGTCAGAGACCCAGTACTTC.

This chain joins TRBV27 and TRBJ2-5; D remains ambiguous. V lost 3 bases to trimming and J lost 4 bases, with 9 bases between them. The CDR3 has 13 amino acids. CDR1 and CDR2 from the germline V gene are MNHEY and SMNVEV (reference sequence). Written as DNA, the CDR3 is TGTGCCAGCAGTTTCTTAGACGGAGAGACCCAGTACTTC. Amino acids: CASSFLDGETQYF.

The genes are TRBV19 and TRBJ2-1; D tentatively reads TRBD1 or TRBD2 (6 bases each). This CDR3 spans 15 amino acids. V was trimmed by 9 bases and J by 7 bases, leaving 22 bases between them. The germline V gene encodes CDR1 LNHDA and CDR2 SQIVND (reference sequence). The CDR3 protein is CASRGPGARRNEQFF. The CDR3 nucleotides are TGTGCCAGCCGAGGGCCGGGGGCGAGAAGGAATGAGCAGTTCTTC.

This chain joins TRBV7-8 and TRBJ2-5, with D perhaps TRBD1 (5 bases). Germline V lookup: CDR1 SGHVS, CDR2 FQNEAQ. This CDR3 is built from 15 residues. With 1 base removed from V and 4 bases from J, the gap between germline ends came to 13 bases. CDR3 residues: CASSLGGWGGETQYF. The DNA for the CDR3 is TGTGCCAGCAGCTTAGGGGGCTGGGGTGGAGAGACCCAGTACTTC.

Details on this clone: The sample carries other DNA sequences with the same CDR3. The J gene is TRBJ1-3, the V gene TRBV7-2; D gene unclear. The CDR3 runs 14 residues. Looked up from germline, CDR1 is SGHTA and CDR2 is FQGNSA. V was shortened by 5 bases and J by 0 bases, with 8 bases between the two germline ends. CDR3 nucleotide sequence: TGTGCCAGCAGCCTCGGCGCCTCTGGAAACACCATATATTTT. Encoded protein: CASSLGASGNTIYF. Full variable domain (missing parts from reference TRBV7-2 and TRBJ1-3): GAGVSQSPSNKVTEKGKDVELRCDPISGHTALYWYRQSLGQGLEFLIYFQGNSAPDKSGLPSDRFSAERTGGSVSTLTIQRTQQEDSAVYLCASSLGASGNTIYFGEGSWLTVV.

The chain recombines TRBV5-5 with TRBJ2-3, with 10 bases matching TRBD1. Germline trimming cut 1 base from V and 6 bases from J; bases unmatched to any gene: 5. The CDR3 loop spans 15 amino acids. Germline loops: CDR1 SGHKS, CDR2 YYEKEE (reference sequence). CDR3 DNA sequence: TGTGCCAGCAGCTTGTGGGGACAGGGGAGGGATACGCAGTATTTT. Translated: CASSLWGQGRDTQYF.

The chain has TRBV13 and TRBJ2-7, with D unclear. The CDR3 is 14 residues long. In germline, CDR1 is PRHDT, CDR2 FYEKMQ (reference sequence). V dropped 5 bases and J dropped 6 bases, with 17 bases sitting between them. CDR3 sequence: CASSPNRLLPEQYF. CDR3 DNA sequence: TGTGCCAGCAGCCCAAACCGACTGCTACCCGAGCAGTACTTC. Using reference TRBV13 and TRBJ2-7 for the parts outside the CDR3, the full variable domain is AAGVIQSPRHLIKEKRETATLKCYPIPRHDTVYWYQQGPGQDPQFLISFYEKMQSDKGSIPDRFSAQQFSDYHSELNMSSLELGDSALYFCASSPNRLLPEQYFGPGTRLTVT.

As regards this clone: The same CDR3 can be traced to other DNA sequences in this sample. This chain connects TRBV5-1 to TRBJ1-3; D unclear. CDR3 length: 13 amino acids. Germline V gene sequence: CDR1 SGHRS, CDR2 YFSETQ. Trimming took off 5 bases at V and 0 bases at J, with 6 bases between the two ends. CDR3 sequence (DNA): TGCGCCAGCAGTGTGAGCTCTGGAAACACCATATATTTT. Its protein is CASSVSSGNTIYF.

Details on this clone: Other nucleotide sequences from this sample produce the same CDR3. The gene calls are TRBV28 and TRBJ2-5; D gene unclear. V was shortened by 6 bases and J by 2 bases, with 4 bases between the two germline ends. Germline V gene data show CDR1 as MDHEN and CDR2 as SYDVKM. CDR3 length equals 11 residues. The CDR3 here is CASRGQETQYF. CDR3 sequence (DNA): TGTGCCAGCAGAGGACAAGAGACCCAGTACTTC.

Notes on this clone: This same CDR3 is encoded by further DNA sequences in the sample. The chain combines TRBV6-1 with TRBJ1-5; 9 bases line up with TRBD1. The V and J ends lost 6 bases and 6 bases, in that order; junction bases with no gene match: 6. CDR1 is MNHNS, CDR2 SASEGT, per germline. The CDR3 is made up of 14 amino acids. CDR3 in DNA: TGTGCCAGCAGCCTGGGACAGGGCTCTCAGCCCCAGCATTTT. It yields the protein CASSLGQGSQPQHF.

The CDR3 spells CASSLAQGDLGQYF. CDR3 bases: TGTGCCAGCAGCTTAGCACAGGGGGACTTAGGGCAGTACTTC. The chain has TRBV7-2 and TRBJ2-7; 8 nucleotides line up with TRBD1. Unmatched junction bases numbered 7, after V lost 0 bases and J lost 9 bases. The CDR3 has 14 amino acids. Germline V gene sequence: CDR1 SGHTA, CDR2 FQGNSA.

The V gene is TRBV29-1, the J gene TRBJ2-5; D is possibly TRBD2 (5 bases). V was clipped by 8 bases and J by 5 bases, with 9 bases between them. The V gene's germline CDR1 is SQVTM and CDR2 ANQGSEA. This CDR3 has 10 amino acids. The CDR3 is CSSGGETQYF. In DNA, the CDR3 is TGCAGCTCGGGCGGGGAGACCCAGTACTTC.

The chain joins TRBV6-1 to TRBJ2-7, with 7 bases that match TRBD1. Germline CDR1 and CDR2: MNHNS and SASEGT. CDR3 length: 15 amino acids. Trimming cost V 8 bases and J 5 bases; bases outside gene matches: 15. Here the CDR3 reads CASLLWGEGAHEQYF. As DNA, the CDR3 is TGTGCCAGCCTCCTCTGGGGAGAGGGGGCCCACGAGCAGTACTTC.

The V call is TRBV18, the J call TRBJ2-3, with D possibly being TRBD2 (6 bases). CDR3 size: 16 residues. CDR1 and CDR2 (germline): KGHSH, LQKENI. V lost 3 bases and J lost 4, with 17 bases in between. The CDR3 coding sequence is TGTGCCAGCTCACCCAGGACTACCTCGATGCCAGATACGCAGTATTTT. As protein: CASSPRTTSMPDTQYF. Filled out from reference TRBV18 and TRBJ2-3, the complete variable domain reads NAGVMQNPRHLVRRRGQEARLRCSPMKGHSHVYWYRQLPEEGLKFMVYLQKENIIDESGMPKERFSAEFPKEGPSILRIQQVVRGDSAAYFCASSPRTTSMPDTQYFGPGTRLTVL.

Concerning this clone itself: No DNA is shown, since the ends of the CDR3 on it are uncertain; the CDR3 is the one TCRdb lists. V is TRBV5-6 and J is TRBJ1-3; the table calls TRBD1, which could not be checked here. Germline lookup yields CDR1 SGHDT and CDR2 YYEEEE. The CDR3 is 16 amino acids long, termini counted. The CDR3 sequence: CASSFLWGRSGNTIYF.

V and J are TRBV6-1 and TRBJ2-1; 9 nucleotides align to TRBD2. This CDR3 contains 14 residues. V lost 6 bases and J lost 6; bases outside the gene matches: 6. CDR1 and CDR2 from the germline V gene are MNHNS and SASEGT. The CDR3: CASSILAGGNEQFF. For the CDR3, the DNA is TGTGCCAGCAGCATACTAGCGGGTGGCAATGAGCAGTTCTTC.

The rearrangement joins TRBV4-1 to TRBJ2-2; 10 bases match TRBD2. V trimming: 2 bases; J trimming: 7 bases; junction bases outside the gene matches: 10. Per germline, CDR1 MGHRA and CDR2 YSYEKL. The CDR3 sequence is 17 residues long. CDR3 sequence reads: CASSQSGASGSIGELFF. The CDR3 DNA sequence: TGCGCCAGCAGCCAAAGCGGCGCTAGCGGGAGCATCGGGGAGCTGTTTTTT.